The source of this TCR beta chain is a study of preoperative IRX-2 immunotherapy in early breast cancer. There are 16 residues in the CDR3. V lost 3 bases to trimming and J lost 5 bases; unmatched junction nucleotides: 7. Germline V CDR1 and CDR2: LGHNA, YSLEER. The treatment was: preoperative locoregional IRX-2 cytokine immunotherapy. This phase Ib study tested locoregional IRX-2 cytokine immunotherapy given before surgery. Sequenced by immunoSEQ multiplex PCR; TCRdb stores in-frame clones only, minus some. The data hold about 43,000 clones, with approximately 94% observed a single time. This clone is a singleton in its sample.

The rearrangement joins TRBV4-3 to TRBJ1-5; 10 positions match TRBD1. The TCR originated in a human donor with breast cancer. Source: tumor tissue, taken after IRX-2 immunotherapy. The CDR3 loop is CASSHLYGTGDQPQHF. The CDR3, as DNA: TGCGCCAGCAGCCATCTTTACGGGACAGGGGATCAGCCCCAGCATTTT.